These 19 T cell receptor beta chains came from one sample sequenced in a study of response to subunit inactivated influenza vaccine. TCRdb analysed the RT-PCR reads with MiXCR anew, one entry per CDR3 protein. The table shows 550,000 to 800,000 distinct CDR3 sequences, with about 15% occurring only once. The source material was PBMCs from blood, sampled approximately 15 days before vaccination. The source is a man between 50 and 59 years old who received an inactivated influenza vaccine.

The chain carries TRBV9 and TRBJ2-5, with 7 nucleotides matching TRBD1. The CDR3 runs to 15 residues. Germline-derived CDR1 and CDR2 are SGDLS and YYNGEE. V dropped 3 bases and J dropped 1; count of bases not matched to a gene: 6. The CDR3 region is CASSDGAGGQETQYF. CDR3 sequence (DNA): TGTGCCAGCAGCGACGGGGCAGGGGGCCAAGAGACCCAGTACTTC.

V gene TRBV29-1 combines with J gene TRBJ2-5; D may be TRBD2 (5 bases). Germline V lookup: CDR1 SQVTM, CDR2 ANQGSEA. The CDR3 loop spans 14 amino acids. The V and J ends lost 1 base and 4 bases respectively, with 13 bases between them. The CDR3 DNA reads as TGCAGCGTTGAAGGGCCACTAGGAGGAGAGACCCAGTACTTC. This sequence encodes CSVEGPLGGETQYF.

This chain uses TRBV7-2 with TRBJ2-5, with 12 bases aligning to TRBD2. The CDR3 sequence is 17 residues long. Germline V gives CDR1 SGHTA, CDR2 FQGNSA. The junction had 9 bases not matched to a gene; V was cut back by 2 bases and J by 5 bases. CDR3: CASSLRRTSGVRETQYF. CDR3 coding DNA: TGTGCCAGCAGCTTACGCCGGACTAGCGGGGTCCGGGAGACCCAGTACTTC. The whole variable domain, filled in from reference TRBV7-2 and TRBJ2-5, reads GAGVSQSPSNKVTEKGKDVELRCDPISGHTALYWYRQSLGQGLEFLIYFQGNSAPDKSGLPSDRFSAERTGGSVSTLTIQRTQQEDSAVYLCASSLRRTSGVRETQYFGPGTRLLVL.

This chain uses TRBV7-9 with TRBJ1-6; 12 positions agree with TRBD1. Germline V CDR1 and CDR2: SEHNR, FQNEAQ (reference sequence). The CDR3 consists of 14 residues. Unmatched junction bases numbered 6, after V lost 5 bases and J lost 13 bases. This CDR3 reads CASSTGQGAEPLHF. The CDR3 nucleotides are TGTGCCAGCAGCACGGGACAGGGGGCCGAGCCCCTCCACTTT. Variable domain in full (rest from reference TRBV7-9 and TRBJ1-6): DTGVSQNPRHKITKRGQNVTFRCDPISEHNRLYWYRQTLGQGPEFLTYFQNEAQLEKSRLLSDRFSAERPKGSFSTLEIQRTEQGDSAMYLCASSTGQGAEPLHFGNGTRLTVT.

This clonotype was seen repeatedly, ten times or more. The chain uses TRBV12-3 or TRBV12-4 and TRBJ2-2; 12 bases are a match to TRBD2. The length of the CDR3 is 14 residues. The J segment lost 5 bases and the V segment lost 6 bases, leaving 1 base of the junction unmatched. The CDR3 region has the DNA TGTGCCAGCAGAACTAGCGGGGGGACCGGGGAGCTGTTTTTT. Encoded protein: CASRTSGGTGELFF.

In its sample, this clonotype was seen a few times. The chain joins TRBV19 to TRBJ2-2; D not certain. The CDR3 is 16 residues long. V lost 5 bases to trimming and J lost 5 bases, with 18 bases between them. Germline CDR1 is LNHDA and CDR2 is SQIVND (reference sequence). CDR3 amino acids: CASSVGRNLGTGELFF. In DNA form, the CDR3 reads TGTGCCAGTAGTGTCGGCCGGAATCTAGGGACCGGGGAGCTGTTTTTT.

This clonotype showed up just a few times. The CDR3: CATTAGGSNQPQHF. Written as DNA, the CDR3 is TGTGCCACCACTGCGGGGGGAAGCAATCAGCCCCAGCATTTT. The chain has TRBV24-1 and TRBJ1-5; D may be TRBD1 (5 bases). Germline CDR1 is KGHDR and CDR2 is SFDVKD. Deletions cut 8 bases from V and 1 base from J, with 11 bases between. This CDR3 contains 14 residues.

The table lists this clonotype with many counts. The chain combines TRBV5-1 with TRBJ2-7, with 10 bases identical to TRBD2. CDR3 length equals 14 residues. Looked up from germline, CDR1 is SGHRS and CDR2 is YFSETQ. V shed 5 bases and J 1 base; nucleotides not matched to a gene: 3. CDR3 in amino acids: CASRSSGGSYEQYF. CDR3 nucleotides: TGCGCCAGCAGGTCTAGCGGGGGTTCCTACGAGCAGTACTTC.

This clonotype appeared a few times. The chain links TRBV10-3 to TRBJ2-1; 12 nucleotides agree with TRBD2. Germline lookup yields CDR1 ENHRY and CDR2 SYGVKD. The CDR3 runs 13 residues. V lost 8 bases, J lost 10 bases, and 6 bases stayed unmatched. CDR3 in amino acids: CAIGRLAGEEQFF. In nucleotides, the CDR3 is TGTGCCATCGGCCGACTAGCGGGGGAAGAGCAGTTCTTC.

This clonotype has only a few counts. The gene calls are TRBV30 and TRBJ1-2, with D possibly matching TRBD1 (5 bases). CDR1 GTSNPN and CDR2 SVGIG come from the germline V gene (reference sequence). The CDR3 has 13 residues. V lost 4 bases, J lost 4 bases, and 13 bases lay in between. The CDR3 DNA reads TGTGCCTGGATGACGGGGCGTCGCTATGGCTACACCTTC. It yields the protein CAWMTGRRYGYTF. Supplemented by reference TRBV30 and TRBJ1-2, the full variable domain reads SQTIHQWPATLVQPVGSPLSLECTVEGTSNPNLYWYRQAAGRGLQLLFYSVGIGQISSEVPQNLSASRPQDRQFILSSKKLLLSDSGFYLCAWMTGRRYGYTFGSGTRLTVV.

This clonotype came up a few times. The V call is TRBV5-1, the J call TRBJ1-2; possibly TRBD1 for D (5 bases). Trimming cost V 4 bases and J 4 bases, with 17 bases left between them. Germline V CDR1 and CDR2: SGHRS, YFSETQ. This CDR3 contains 15 residues. This chain's CDR3 is CASSPADVGGYGYTF. CDR3 DNA: TGCGCCAGCAGCCCGGCAGATGTGGGGGGCTATGGCTACACCTTC. Looking up the rest from reference TRBV5-1 and TRBJ1-2 gives the full variable domain: KAGVTQTPRYLIKTRGQQVTLSCSPISGHRSVSWYQQTPGQGLQFLFEYFSETQRNKGNFPGRFSGRQFSNSRSEMNVSTLELGDSALYLCASSPADVGGYGYTFGSGTRLTVV.

In its sample, this clonotype was seen a few times. The chain recombines TRBV11-2 with TRBJ2-1; possibly TRBD2 for D (5 bases). This CDR3 is 15 amino acids long. Trimming stripped 1 base from V and 4 bases from J, with 11 bases between. Germline V lookup: CDR1 SGHAT, CDR2 FQNNGV. CDR3 sequence (DNA): TGTGCCAGCAGCTTAGTTCGGACTGGATACAATGAGCAGTTCTTC. Residues: CASSLVRTGYNEQFF.

There are a few counts of this clonotype. This sequence joins TRBV20-1 and TRBJ2-3; 14 bases agree with TRBD2. Trimming took 5 bases from V and 6 from J; bases not matched to a gene: 22. CDR1 is DFQATT, CDR2 SNEGSKA, per germline (reference sequence). This CDR3 has 20 residues. CDR3 DNA sequence: TGCAGTGCTCGAACCCAACCATCCGGGACTAGCGGGAGCCCCCTGGATACGCAGTATTTT. Protein: CSARTQPSGTSGSPLDTQYF.

This rearrangement joins TRBV5-5 to TRBJ2-1; D is possibly TRBD2 (5 bases). The germline V and J ends were trimmed by 4 bases and 7 bases, with 12 bases remaining between them. This CDR3 contains 13 residues. Germline values: CDR1 SGHKS, CDR2 YYEKEE (reference sequence). The CDR3 bases are TGTGCCAGCAGCACGTGGACGGGAAATGAGCAGTTCTTC. This gives the protein CASSTWTGNEQFF. The whole variable domain, filled in from reference TRBV5-5 and TRBJ2-1, reads DAGVTQSPTHLIKTRGQQVTLRCSPISGHKSVSWYQQVLGQGPQFIFQYYEKEERGRGNFPDRFSARQFPNYSSELNVNALLLGDSALYLCASSTWTGNEQFFGPGTRLTVL.

This clonotype was recorded many times. The chain carries TRBV7-2 and TRBJ2-1, with TRBD2 matching over 7 bases. Trimming cost V 0 bases and J 6 bases; bases outside gene matches: 5. CDR3 size: 15 residues. Germline CDR1 reads SGHTA; CDR2 reads FQGNSA. The CDR3 DNA sequence: TGTGCCAGCAGCTTAGCGGGGGGGAACTCCAATGAGCAGTTCTTC. This sequence encodes CASSLAGGNSNEQFF. The whole variable domain, filled in from reference TRBV7-2 and TRBJ2-1, reads GAGVSQSPSNKVTEKGKDVELRCDPISGHTALYWYRQSLGQGLEFLIYFQGNSAPDKSGLPSDRFSAERTGGSVSTLTIQRTQQEDSAVYLCASSLAGGNSNEQFFGPGTRLTVL.

This clonotype was counted only a few times. This chain uses TRBV20-1 with TRBJ2-2; D might be TRBD1 (7 bases). The germline CDR1 and CDR2 sequences are DFQATT and SNEGSKA (reference sequence). V was clipped by 5 bases and J by 4 bases, with 14 bases between them. This CDR3 is built from 14 residues. Here the CDR3 reads CSAGGGASTGELFF. The CDR3 DNA is TGCAGTGCTGGAGGGGGCGCGAGCACCGGGGAGCTGTTTTTT.

This chain links TRBV19 with TRBJ2-5; the D gene is possibly TRBD2 (5 bases). V was cut by 5 bases and J by 4 bases, with 11 bases left in between. The CDR3 extends over 13 amino acids. In germline, CDR1 is LNHDA, CDR2 SQIVND (reference sequence). CDR3 in amino acids: CASSLMRAETQYF. The CDR3 bases are TGTGCCAGTAGTTTAATGCGGGCAGAGACCCAGTACTTC.

To note about this clonotype: A much larger clone differs by one base, so this may be a read error. This chain connects TRBV2 to TRBJ1-5, with D perhaps matching TRBD1 (5 bases). The CDR3 sequence is 14 residues long. Per the germline V gene, CDR1 is SNHLY and CDR2 is FYNNEI. CDR3 nucleotide sequence: TGTGCCAGCAGAGCAGGGCGAATGGATCAGCCCCATCATTTT. Translating it yields CASRAGRMDQPHHF.

In its sample, this clonotype was seen a few times. This sequence joins TRBV6-5 and TRBJ2-1; TRBD2 matches 9 bases. CDR1 and CDR2 from the germline V gene are MNHEY and SVGAGI. The CDR3 length is 15 residues. V dropped 3 bases and J dropped 4; count of bases not matched to a gene: 4. The CDR3 loop reads CASSYRTSEYNEQFF. CDR3 bases: TGTGCCAGCAGTTATCGGACTAGCGAGTACAATGAGCAGTTCTTC.